This T cell receptor beta chain is drawn from a study of cytomegalovirus exposure and HLA in healthy donors. Study details: Previous work identified 117 million unique TCR beta sequences from 150 million to 200 million T cells. Study-wide results and limits: Cytomegalovirus association was assigned to some 160 TCR beta chains.

Comment on this clone: Its cognate antigen is unknown.

A multiplex PCR was run with 60 Vbeta primers and 13 Jbeta primers. Data came from immunoSEQ multiplex PCR; TCRdb stores just in-frame clones and leaves some out. The sample lists about 200,000 clones; roughly 77% were seen once. Trimming left V 6 bases short and J 4 bases short, with 9 bases between. The CDR3 extends over 11 amino acids. The germline CDR1 and CDR2 sequences are DFQATT and SNEGSKA (reference sequence). It was healthy bone marrow donors who served as donors. J is TRBJ1-2 and V is TRBV20-1, with no clear D. The sequence came from a male donor in good health and CMV-seropositive. Sequenced: PBMCs. In DNA, the CDR3 is TGCAGTGCCCGGACTACCTATGGCTACACCTTC. Amino acid sequence: CSARTTYGYTF.